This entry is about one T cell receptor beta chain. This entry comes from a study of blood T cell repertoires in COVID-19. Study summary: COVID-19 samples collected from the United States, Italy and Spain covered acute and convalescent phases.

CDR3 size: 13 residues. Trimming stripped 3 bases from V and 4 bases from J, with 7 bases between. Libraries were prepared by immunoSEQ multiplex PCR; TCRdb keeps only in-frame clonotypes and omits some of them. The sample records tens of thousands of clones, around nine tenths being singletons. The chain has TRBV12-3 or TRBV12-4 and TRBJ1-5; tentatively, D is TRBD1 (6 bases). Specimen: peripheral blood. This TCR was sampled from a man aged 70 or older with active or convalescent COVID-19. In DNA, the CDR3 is TGTGCCAGCAGTTTTGACAGGAATCAGCCCCAGCATTTT. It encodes CASSFDRNQPQHF.